This TCR beta chain emerged from a study of cytomegalovirus exposure and HLA in healthy donors. General study points: The authors confirmed in vitro that three CMV-associated chains were specific for CMV antigens.

A multiplex PCR was run with 60 Vbeta primers and 13 Jbeta primers. Clones were read by immunoSEQ multiplex PCR, and TCRdb kept only the in-frame ones, dropping some. The sample comprises over 150,000 clones, roughly three quarters of which are singletons, and around 3% rests with the top ten. Those who donated were healthy bone marrow donors. Germline V gene data show CDR1 as MGHDK and CDR2 as SYGVNS. The CDR3 has 14 residues. A remark on this clone: The antigen is undetermined. This sequence may be a read error, since a much larger clone differs from it by one base.

The sample was PBMCs. The rearrangement links TRBV25-1 to TRBJ2-5; 8 bases fit TRBD1. TRBJ2-7 matches the DNA end more closely, so the J call is doubtful. This clonotype originated in a woman in her fifties or sixties in good health and CMV-seropositive. CDR3 loop: CASSGTGSSYEQYF. The CDR3, as DNA: TGTGCCAGCAGTGGGACAGGGAGCTCCTACGAGCAGTACTTC.